A selection of T cell receptor beta chains follows, all from one sample in a study of CD8 T cells in Susac syndrome. TCRdb used MiXCR to reprocess the immunoSEQ multiplex PCR reads, holding one entry per CDR3 protein. The sample lists a few hundred thousand distinct CDR3 sequences, 85% to 90% occurring once. The specimen sequenced was CD8+ T cells from PBMCs. The receptors derive from a human donor with multiple sclerosis. Each CDR3 is given with its conserved first and last residue. Fields, in order: clone size, J gene, D gene, V gene, CDR3 length, CDR3 DNA, CDR3 protein. The D gene is left open where the match is weak. Only some rows state a clone size, as once, few, many or a class for expanded clones.

.,TRBJ2-7,.,TRBV3-1,17,TGTGCCAGCAGCGGGACGTTAGGGACTGGAGCCCCCTACGAGCAGTACTTC,CASSGTLGTGAPYEQYF
.,TRBJ2-1,TRBD1,TRBV6-5,14,TGTGCCAGCAGTTACTCGCGGACAGGGGATGAGCAGTTCTTC,CASSYSRTGDEQFF
.,TRBJ2-7,TRBD1,TRBV19,14,TGTGCCACCAAAAGAACAGGGGAATCTTACGAGCAGTACTTC,CATKRTGESYEQYF
.,TRBJ2-5,TRBD2,TRBV10-3,16,TGTGCCATCAAACCGGGACTAGCGGGGGGGCAAGAGACCCAGTACTTC,CAIKPGLAGGQETQYF
.,TRBJ1-1,.,TRBV13,12,TGTGCCAGCAGCCCGGGGACCTTTGAAGCTTTCTTT,CASSPGTFEAFF
.,TRBJ1-5,.,TRBV6-5,14,TGTGCCAGCAGTGAAGGTGGGGGCGGACAGCCCCAGCATTTT,CASSEGGGGQPQHF
once,TRBJ2-3,.,TRBV19,13,TGTGCCAGTAACGAGGGGCGCACAGATACGCAGTATTTT,CASNEGRTDTQYF
.,TRBJ2-7,.,TRBV15,13,TGTGCCACCGAAGGACTCAACGTAGACGAGCAGTACTTC,CATEGLNVDEQYF
.,TRBJ2-1,.,TRBV25-1,15,TGTGCCAGCAGTGAATATTTCGGGCAGGGTAATGAGCAGTTCTTC,CASSEYFGQGNEQFF
.,TRBJ2-1,.,TRBV6-1,13,TGTGCCAGCAGGGACTATTCCTACAATGAGCAGTTCTTC,CASRDYSYNEQFF
.,TRBJ1-1,.,TRBV19,14,TGTGCCAGTAGCTGGAGGGGGGCCGGTGCTGAAGCTTTCTTT,CASSWRGAGAEAFF
.,TRBJ1-3,.,TRBV6-1,12,TGTGCCAGCAGTCCAGGAGGAAACACCATATATTTT,CASSPGGNTIYF
.,TRBJ1-5,.,TRBV7-9,14,TGTGCCAGCAGCCCTCAGGGTTGGAATCAGCCCCAGCATTTT,CASSPQGWNQPQHF
.,TRBJ2-2,.,TRBV9,20,TGTGCCAGCAGCGGGGACCGGCGCCAAAGAAACTACGCGAACACCGGGGAGCTGTTTTTT,CASSGDRRQRNYANTGELFF
few,TRBJ2-7,.,TRBV6-5,14,TGTGCCAGCAGCTTACCCGACAGAACCTACGAGCAGTACTTC,CASSLPDRTYEQYF
.,TRBJ2-7,.,TRBV28,15,TGTGCCAGCAGTCCAGGGGCCTCGGGATGGGACGAGCAGTACTTC,CASSPGASGWDEQYF
once,TRBJ2-5,TRBD2,TRBV4-1,15,TGCGCCAGCAGCCAAGTCCTAGCGGGGGGAGAGACCCAGTACTTC,CASSQVLAGGETQYF
once,TRBJ1-2,.,TRBV5-1,18,TGCGCCAGCAGCTTGGGTCATGGCCACGAGAATAGTAACTATGGCTACACCTTC,CASSLGHGHENSNYGYTF
.,TRBJ2-2,.,TRBV5-4,12,TGTGCCAGCAGGTGGGGAGCCGGGGAGCTGTTTTTT,CASRWGAGELFF
.,TRBJ2-7,.,TRBV4-1,14,TGCGCCAGCAGCCACATAGGGTCCGACTACGAGCAGTACTTC,CASSHIGSDYEQYF
few,TRBJ2-7,.,TRBV2,13,TGTGCCAGCAGTGCGTCAGGGGAATACGAGCAGTACTTC,CASSASGEYEQYF
once,TRBJ2-1,.,TRBV5-8,18,TGTGCCAGCAGCTTGGTGGAGGGCGGGGGACAACTCTACAATGAGCAGTTCTTC,CASSLVEGGGQLYNEQFF
few,TRBJ1-2,.,TRBV7-2,15,TGTGCCAGCAGCCCACCCTTGGGGCGGTCCGATGGCTACACCTTC,CASSPPLGRSDGYTF
.,TRBJ2-2,TRBD2,TRBV6-2/TRBV6-3,16,TGTGCCAGCAGTGGAGTAACGGGAGGTGTCACCGGGGAGCTGTTTTTT,CASSGVTGGVTGELFF
.,TRBJ2-1,TRBD2,TRBV28,15,TGTGCCAGCGCGATGCTAGCGGGAGGCTACAATGAGCAGTTCTTC,CASAMLAGGYNEQFF
.,TRBJ1-1,.,TRBV19,14,TGTGCCAGTAGTATGGGACCGCTACCCCCTGAAGCTTTCTTT,CASSMGPLPPEAFF
.,TRBJ2-1,.,TRBV5-1,13,TGCGCCAGCAGGGTTGGGCCCGACAATGAGCAGTTCTTC,CASRVGPDNEQFF
.,TRBJ2-1,TRBD1,TRBV14,15,TGTGCCAGCAGTCGGGACAGGGGGCTTTGGAATGAGCAGTTCTTC,CASSRDRGLWNEQFF
.,TRBJ2-5,.,TRBV13,16,TGTGCCAGCAGCTTGGGAGGGGGCGTCTTCCGGGAGACCCAGTACTTC,CASSLGGGVFRETQYF
.,TRBJ1-1,.,TRBV6-5,17,TGTGCCAGCAGTTACACAATCAGTGGACGGATTATTACTGAAGCTTTCTTT,CASSYTISGRIITEAFF
.,TRBJ2-1,.,TRBV19,12,TGTGCCACGGCGGGACGCTACAATGAGCAGTTCTTC,CATAGRYNEQFF
.,TRBJ1-6,.,TRBV20-1,16,TGCAGTGCTAGGGAGTACACGGACGGCTATAATTCACCCCTCCACTTT,CSAREYTDGYNSPLHF
.,TRBJ1-1,TRBD1,TRBV11-2,14,TGTGCCAGCAACGTAGGGACAGCCGACACTGAAGCTTTCTTT,CASNVGTADTEAFF
.,TRBJ2-5,.,TRBV29-1,12,TGCAGCGCTTGGGGGGACCAAGAGACCCAGTACTTC,CSAWGDQETQYF
.,TRBJ1-1,TRBD1,TRBV12-3/TRBV12-4,15,TGTGCCACGCAGACCCTGGACAGGGAGAACACTGAAGCTTTCTTT,CATQTLDRENTEAFF
.,TRBJ1-2,.,TRBV19,14,TGTGCCAGTAGTATAGCGGCAGGGGAATATGGCTACACCTTC,CASSIAAGEYGYTF
.,TRBJ1-1,.,TRBV27,14,TGTGCCAGCAGTTTAATGTTGGGGGGGAGAGTGGCTTTCTTT,CASSLMLGGRVAFF
.,TRBJ2-2,TRBD1,TRBV29-1,14,TGCAGCTCCACGGGACAGGGCGCCACCGGGGAGCTGTTTTTT,CSSTGQGATGELFF
.,TRBJ2-1,TRBD2,TRBV19,16,TGTGCCAGTACCACACTCCTAGCGGGAGGCCACAATGAGCAGTTCTTC,CASTTLLAGGHNEQFF
.,TRBJ1-2,.,TRBV2,14,TGTGCCAGCAGGGGCACAGGGCGGAACTATGGCTACACCTTC,CASRGTGRNYGYTF
.,TRBJ1-2,.,TRBV9,14,TGTGCCAGCAGCGTAGCCGAAGCTAACTATGGCTACACCTTC,CASSVAEANYGYTF
.,TRBJ1-2,TRBD1,TRBV7-9,16,TGTGCCAGCAGCTCGGGACAGGGGAACGTTAACTATGGCTACACCTTC,CASSSGQGNVNYGYTF
.,TRBJ1-1,.,TRBV5-4,13,TGTGCCAACTCACCCGGCGAGGGTTCTGAAGCTTTCTTT,CANSPGEGSEAFF
.,TRBJ1-6,.,TRBV6-1,18,TGTGCCAGCAGTGAAGAATCTTTACACCTTATAGGGGGTCCACCCCTCCACTTT,CASSEESLHLIGGPPLHF
.,TRBJ1-5,.,TRBV6-6,15,TGTGCCAGCAGTTATCTTCAGCCCCAAAATCAGCCCCAGCATTTT,CASSYLQPQNQPQHF
.,TRBJ2-1,TRBD2,TRBV19,15,TGTGCCAGTAAAACTAGCGGGAGTAACTACAATGAGCAGTTCTTC,CASKTSGSNYNEQFF
.,TRBJ1-1,.,TRBV18,16,TGTGCCAGCTCACCCCCGGTAGAAGGGGTGAACACTGAAGCTTTCTTT,CASSPPVEGVNTEAFF
.,TRBJ2-1,.,TRBV20-1,13,TGCAGTGCTATAGGGACGGCCAGTTACGAGCAGTTCTTC,CSAIGTASYEQFF
.,TRBJ2-1,.,TRBV12-3/TRBV12-4,15,TGTGCCAGCAGCTCCCGGCCCCCCTCCTACAATGAGCAGTTCTTC,CASSSRPPSYNEQFF
.,TRBJ1-1,TRBD1,TRBV27,16,TGTGCCAGCAGCGAAATGGGGACAGAGGTGAACACTGAAGCTTTCTTT,CASSEMGTEVNTEAFF
.,TRBJ2-1,.,TRBV7-2,14,TGTGCCAGCAGCCCCAGTGCCGGGCCTAATGAGCAGTTCTTC,CASSPSAGPNEQFF